Presented here are 27 T cell receptor beta chains from one specimen sequenced in a study of metastatic and nonmetastatic thyroid tumors. Thyroid surgery was preceded by no treatment in any patient. TCRdb re-clonotyped the PCR reads via MiXCR. In the table there are approximately 8,200 clones, about a quarter of which are singletons. Input material: adjacent normal tissue. The receptors stem from a female donor with papillary thyroid cancer or a benign thyroid nodule (not recorded which). Some clones in this sample may be carry-over from other donors' samples.

This clone occurred a few times. V usage is TRBV6-5 and J usage is TRBJ2-7; weak D call: TRBD1 (6 bases). The CDR3 sequence is 15 residues long. Germline V gene sequence: CDR1 MNHEY, CDR2 SVGAGI. CDR3 residues: CASSYSRQVPYEQYV. In DNA form, the CDR3 reads TGCGCTAGCAGTTACTCTCGACAGGTCCCCTACGAGCAGTACGTC.

This clone is labeled as medium-sized. V usage is TRBV10-3 and J usage is TRBJ2-7; 8 bases align to TRBD1. The junction had 13 bases not matched to a gene; V was cut back by 5 bases and J by 7 bases. This CDR3 region has 15 residues. The germline CDR1 and CDR2 sequences are ENHRY and SYGVKD. CDR3 coding DNA: TGTGCCATCAGTCGGGACCTCGGACAGGGAGTAGAGCAGTACTTC. Amino acid sequence: CAISRDLGQGVEQYF.

The chain is built from TRBV20-1 and TRBJ1-2, with D maybe TRBD1 (6 bases). The V and J ends lost 2 bases and 2 bases respectively, with 12 bases between them. The CDR3 has 14 amino acids. CDR1 is DFQATT, CDR2 SNEGSKA, per germline (reference sequence). CDR3 loop: CSARLWGGNYGYTF. The CDR3 DNA follows: TGCAGTGCTAGATTGTGGGGGGGCAACTATGGCTACACCTTC.

The gene calls are TRBV6-2 or TRBV6-3 and TRBJ2-1; 8 bases are a match to TRBD2. CDR3 length: 16 amino acids. Germline V CDR1 and CDR2: MNHEY, SVGEGT. With 5 bases clipped from V and 4 bases from J, the junction kept 10 bases outside the gene matches. DNA for the CDR3: TGTGCCAGCAGTACCGCCGAGGTAGCGGGGTACAATGAGCAGTTCTTC. Amino acid sequence: CASSTAEVAGYNEQFF.

With regard to this clone: An end of the junction does not agree with germline; a read error may underlie this. The V call is TRBV7-7, the J call TRBJ2-7; TRBD2 might be the D (6 bases). CDR1 SSHAT and CDR2 FNYEAQ come from the germline V gene (reference sequence). The CDR3 length is 14 residues. The chain's CDR3 is CASSLSGTEGEQYF. The CDR3 region has the DNA TGTGCTAGCAGCCTATCCGGGACTGAGGGCGAGCAGTACTTC.

This clone is a singleton in its sample. This chain links TRBV5-6 with TRBJ1-2; 11 nucleotides match TRBD1. V shed 4 bases, J shed 6 bases, and the junction held 8 bases outside the gene matches. The germline V gene encodes CDR1 SGHDT and CDR2 YYEEEE. The CDR3 is made up of 15 amino acids. The CDR3 loop reads CASSATGTGGNGYTF. The CDR3 DNA reads TGTGCCAGCAGCGCTACCGGGACAGGGGGAAATGGCTACACCTTC.

This clone was recorded many times. V and J are TRBV6-5 and TRBJ2-4; D unclear. The V and J ends lost 2 bases and 0 bases respectively, with 35 bases between them. The CDR3 contains 24 residues. Germline CDR1 reads MNHEY; CDR2 reads SVGAGI. CDR3 protein: CASSYPDPSLFPRVSKPAKNIQYF. In DNA form, the CDR3 reads TGTGCCAGCAGTTACCCTGACCCGTCCTTGTTCCCACGTGTGTCCAAACCAGCCAAAAACATTCAGTACTTC.

This clone is termed medium-sized. This chain links TRBV10-1 with TRBJ2-3; TRBD1 agrees at 8 bases. Germline V CDR1 and CDR2: WNHNN, SYGVQD (reference sequence). Losses at the gene ends were 0 bases for V and 4 bases for J; bases not matched to a gene: 6. The CDR3 has 16 residues. The DNA for the CDR3 is TGCGCCAGCAGTGAGTCTCGGACAGGGAAATCAGATACGCAGTATTTT. Its protein product is CASSESRTGKSDTQYF.

Within the sample, this clone is medium-sized. The genes are TRBV7-9 and TRBJ1-3; D perhaps matches TRBD1 (5 bases). Deletions cut 2 bases from V and 2 bases from J, with 16 bases between. CDR3 length equals 17 residues. Germline V gene data show CDR1 as SEHNR and CDR2 as FQNEAQ (reference sequence). CDR3 sequence reads: CASSLQSRDVPGNTIYF. DNA for the CDR3: TGTGCCAGCAGCTTACAATCAAGGGACGTGCCTGGAAACACCATATATTTT. Based on the CDR3 plus reference TRBV7-9 and TRBJ1-3, the full variable domain is DTGVSQNPRHKITKRGQNVTFRCDPISEHNRLYWYRQTLGQGPEFLTYFQNEAQLEKSRLLSDRFSAERPKGSFSTLEIQRTEQGDSAMYLCASSLQSRDVPGNTIYFGEGSWLTVV.

This clone was found many times. A single base separates this from a much larger clone, so it may be a read error. This sequence joins TRBV9 and TRBJ2-7; 7 bases are a match to TRBD1. The V segment lost 0 bases and the J segment 3 bases; nucleotides outside the gene matches: 15. Germline-derived CDR1 and CDR2 are SGDLS and YYNGEE. The CDR3 totals 18 residues. For the CDR3, the DNA is TGTGCCAGCAGCGTAGGCCCCGGGGCAGGGGGTAATATCTACGAGCAGTACTTC. Its translation is CASSVGPGAGGNIYEQYF.

By its share, this clone is medium-sized (0.01 to 0.1%). The chain employs TRBV12-3 or TRBV12-4 and TRBJ1-1, with D hard to call. Trimming shortened V by 5 bases and J by 5 bases, and 6 bases separated the two germline ends. The CDR3 covers 11 residues. Here the CDR3 reads CASSRATEAFF. The CDR3 DNA reads as TGTGCCAGCAGTAGGGCTACTGAAGCTTTCTTT.

Only a few counts were recorded for this clone. This chain joins TRBV10-3 and TRBJ2-5; the D is unclear. V was trimmed by 2 bases and J by 6 bases, leaving 13 bases between them. There are 14 residues in the CDR3. Germline-derived CDR1 and CDR2 are ENHRY and SYGVKD. For the CDR3, the DNA is TGTGCCATCAGTGAGGGGTCAGGTAGGAAGACCCAGTACTTC. This codes for CAISEGSGRKTQYF.

In its sample, this clone was seen a few times. The V call is TRBV18, the J call TRBJ2-7; 7 positions agree with TRBD1. CDR1 and CDR2 from the germline V gene are KGHSH and LQKENI. This CDR3 contains 14 residues. After removal of 3 bases from V and 2 bases from J, the junction contained 4 bases not matched to a gene. CDR3 DNA sequence: TGTGCCAGCTCACCCCGGGACAGAACCTACGAGCAGTACTTC. It codes for CASSPRDRTYEQYF.

The chain has TRBV19 and TRBJ1-4, with D hard to call. Per the germline V gene, CDR1 is LNHDA and CDR2 is SQIVND (reference sequence). The CDR3 has 13 amino acids. V was pared by 7 bases and J by 8 bases, with 14 bases between. In DNA, the CDR3 is TGTGCCAGTATCATGGTTCCAGGCGAAAAACTGTTTTTT. This codes for CASIMVPGEKLFF.

This clone showed up many times. This rearrangement joins TRBV20-1 to TRBJ2-1; 7 nucleotides agree with TRBD2. V lost 3 bases to trimming and J lost 6 bases; unmatched junction nucleotides: 11. The CDR3 totals 15 residues. The germline gives CDR1 DFQATT, CDR2 SNEGSKA (reference sequence). The CDR3 DNA reads TGCAGTGCTAGGGGATCCAGCGGGACCGGCAATGAGCAGTTCTTC. Translating gives CSARGSSGTGNEQFF.

The chain has TRBV5-1 and TRBJ2-7, with D perhaps matching TRBD2 (5 bases). Trimming shortened V by 5 bases and J by 7 bases, and 16 bases separated the two germline ends. Germline values: CDR1 SGHRS, CDR2 YFSETQ. The CDR3 runs to 13 residues. CDR3 sequence (DNA): TGCGCCAGCAGTTGGTCCCCCACGGGGGAGCAGTACTTC. It codes for CASSWSPTGEQYF. The full variable domain, rest sourced from reference TRBV5-1 and TRBJ2-7, is KAGVTQTPRYLIKTRGQQVTLSCSPISGHRSVSWYQQTPGQGLQFLFEYFSETQRNKGNFPGRFSGRQFSNSRSEMNVSTLELGDSALYLCASSWSPTGEQYFGPGTRLTVT.

This clone was seen repeatedly, ten times or more. The chain combines TRBV30 with TRBJ2-2; TRBD2 matches 12 bases. The CDR3 is 14 amino acids. The ends lost 7 bases at V and 7 bases at J; junction bases unmatched: 7. CDR1 and CDR2 (germline): GTSNPN, SVGIG (reference sequence). CDR3 loop: CALNLAGGVGELFF. The CDR3 DNA reads as TGTGCCTTGAACCTAGCGGGAGGGGTCGGGGAGCTGTTTTTT. The full variable domain, in which reference TRBV30 and TRBJ2-2 provide the parts outside the CDR3, is SQTIHQWPATLVQPVGSPLSLECTVEGTSNPNLYWYRQAAGRGLQLLFYSVGIGQISSEVPQNLSASRPQDRQFILSSKKLLLSDSGFYLCALNLAGGVGELFFGEGSRLTVL.

The chain joins TRBV20-1 to TRBJ2-7; D is uncertain. Germline CDR1 and CDR2: DFQATT and SNEGSKA (reference sequence). The CDR3 totals 12 residues. Trimming removed 3 bases from V and 4 bases from J, with 10 bases in between. The CDR3 is CSASWTIYEQYF. The CDR3 DNA is TGCAGTGCTAGTTGGACGATTTACGAGCAGTACTTC.

In its sample, this clone is large. The chain is built from TRBV12-3 or TRBV12-4 and TRBJ1-2; 9 bases align to TRBD1. The CDR3 contains 14 residues. The ends lost 1 base at V and 4 bases at J; junction bases unmatched: 1. The CDR3 nucleotides are TGTGCCAGCAGTTTAGGGACAGGGGTCTATGGCTACACCTTC. Translation gives CASSLGTGVYGYTF.

The CDR3 bases are TGCGCCAGCAGCCCGCAGGGGGGGGTCAATCAGCCCCAGCATTTT. Residues: CASSPQGGVNQPQHF. V gene TRBV5-1 combines with J gene TRBJ1-5, with TRBD1 matching over 7 bases. This CDR3 spans 15 amino acids. J lost 3 bases, V lost 4 bases, and 7 bases had no gene match. Per the germline V gene, CDR1 is SGHRS and CDR2 is YFSETQ.

About this clone: Germline and junction disagree at one end, which may indicate a read error. The rearrangement links TRBV11-2 to TRBJ2-5, with D possibly matching TRBD2 (7 bases). Looked up from germline, CDR1 is SGHAT and CDR2 is FQNNGV. The length of the CDR3 is 20 residues. CDR3 DNA: TGTGTCAGCAGCCCGCCTGGGGGGGGGGCCCCGGGTGGTGATCAAGAGACCCAGTACTTC. Translated: CVSSPPGGGAPGGDQETQYF.

This clone is deemed medium-sized (0.01 to 0.1%). The chain uses TRBV28 and TRBJ1-4; TRBD1 aligns across 7 bases. J gave up 10 bases and V 3 bases, and 14 bases lay outside the gene matches. The CDR3 runs 16 residues. CDR1 is MDHEN and CDR2 is SYDVKM in the germline V gene. The CDR3 loop reads CASSFGQVGLLRKLFF. Written as DNA, the CDR3 is TGTGCCAGCAGTTTCGGACAGGTCGGGTTGTTGCGAAAACTGTTTTTT.

By share, this clone counts as medium-sized. The chain carries TRBV10-3 and TRBJ1-2; 9 bases map to TRBD1. V lost 5 bases to trimming and J lost 4 bases; unmatched junction nucleotides: 5. The CDR3 has 14 amino acids. Germline-derived CDR1 and CDR2 are ENHRY and SYGVKD. The CDR3 DNA sequence: TGTGCCATCAGTCCCGGGACAGGGACCTATGGCTACACCTTC. Its translation is CAISPGTGTYGYTF.

This chain connects TRBV19 to TRBJ2-1; D perhaps matches TRBD2 (7 bases). V lost 10 bases and J lost 9, with 13 bases in between. Per germline, CDR1 LNHDA and CDR2 SQIVND (reference sequence). The CDR3 extends over 11 amino acids. In DNA form, the CDR3 reads TGTGCCATAGGGGGGGGGGCTGAGCAGTTCTTC. Translated, it gives CAIGGGAEQFF.

By sample share, this clone is medium-sized. This sample also contains other DNA sequences that code for the same CDR3. This chain connects TRBV6-1 to TRBJ2-1; D is perhaps TRBD1 (6 bases). The CDR3 sequence is 15 residues long. V was pared by 8 bases and J by 9 bases, with 23 bases between. Germline V gene sequence: CDR1 MNHNS, CDR2 SASEGT. The CDR3 sequence is CASGPRGLPISEQFF. The CDR3 DNA reads as TGTGCCAGCGGGCCCAGGGGCTTGCCCATTAGTGAGCAGTTCTTC.

The V and J genes are TRBV3-1 and TRBJ1-2; 8 bases are a match to TRBD1. The germline gives CDR1 LGHDT, CDR2 YNNKEL (reference sequence). V lost 2 bases to trimming and J lost 3 bases; unmatched junction nucleotides: 2. CDR3 size: 14 residues. The CDR3 protein is CASSQQGADYGYTF. CDR3 bases: TGTGCCAGCAGCCAACAGGGGGCGGACTATGGCTACACCTTC. Filled out from reference TRBV3-1 and TRBJ1-2, the complete variable domain reads DTAVSQTPKYLVTQMGNDKSIKCEQNLGHDTMYWYKQDSKKFLKIMFSYNNKELIINETVPNRFSPKSPDKAHLNLHINSLELGDSAVYFCASSQQGADYGYTFGSGTRLTVV.

This clone has ten or more counts. V and J are TRBV7-3 and TRBJ2-7; 8 bases are a match to TRBD1. Per germline, CDR1 SGHTA and CDR2 FQGTGA. Trimming took 2 bases from V and 5 from J; bases not matched to a gene: 5. The length of the CDR3 is 14 residues. CDR3 bases: TGTGCCAGCAGCTTAGGAGGACAGGGCCACGAGCAGTACTTC. This gives the protein CASSLGGQGHEQYF. The variable domain in full, with the rest retrieved from reference TRBV7-3 and TRBJ2-7, is GAGVSQTPSNKVTEKGKYVELRCDPISGHTALYWYRQSLGQGPEFLIYFQGTGAADDSGLPNDRFFAVRPEGSVSTLKIQRTERGDSAVYLCASSLGGQGHEQYFGPGTRLTVT.